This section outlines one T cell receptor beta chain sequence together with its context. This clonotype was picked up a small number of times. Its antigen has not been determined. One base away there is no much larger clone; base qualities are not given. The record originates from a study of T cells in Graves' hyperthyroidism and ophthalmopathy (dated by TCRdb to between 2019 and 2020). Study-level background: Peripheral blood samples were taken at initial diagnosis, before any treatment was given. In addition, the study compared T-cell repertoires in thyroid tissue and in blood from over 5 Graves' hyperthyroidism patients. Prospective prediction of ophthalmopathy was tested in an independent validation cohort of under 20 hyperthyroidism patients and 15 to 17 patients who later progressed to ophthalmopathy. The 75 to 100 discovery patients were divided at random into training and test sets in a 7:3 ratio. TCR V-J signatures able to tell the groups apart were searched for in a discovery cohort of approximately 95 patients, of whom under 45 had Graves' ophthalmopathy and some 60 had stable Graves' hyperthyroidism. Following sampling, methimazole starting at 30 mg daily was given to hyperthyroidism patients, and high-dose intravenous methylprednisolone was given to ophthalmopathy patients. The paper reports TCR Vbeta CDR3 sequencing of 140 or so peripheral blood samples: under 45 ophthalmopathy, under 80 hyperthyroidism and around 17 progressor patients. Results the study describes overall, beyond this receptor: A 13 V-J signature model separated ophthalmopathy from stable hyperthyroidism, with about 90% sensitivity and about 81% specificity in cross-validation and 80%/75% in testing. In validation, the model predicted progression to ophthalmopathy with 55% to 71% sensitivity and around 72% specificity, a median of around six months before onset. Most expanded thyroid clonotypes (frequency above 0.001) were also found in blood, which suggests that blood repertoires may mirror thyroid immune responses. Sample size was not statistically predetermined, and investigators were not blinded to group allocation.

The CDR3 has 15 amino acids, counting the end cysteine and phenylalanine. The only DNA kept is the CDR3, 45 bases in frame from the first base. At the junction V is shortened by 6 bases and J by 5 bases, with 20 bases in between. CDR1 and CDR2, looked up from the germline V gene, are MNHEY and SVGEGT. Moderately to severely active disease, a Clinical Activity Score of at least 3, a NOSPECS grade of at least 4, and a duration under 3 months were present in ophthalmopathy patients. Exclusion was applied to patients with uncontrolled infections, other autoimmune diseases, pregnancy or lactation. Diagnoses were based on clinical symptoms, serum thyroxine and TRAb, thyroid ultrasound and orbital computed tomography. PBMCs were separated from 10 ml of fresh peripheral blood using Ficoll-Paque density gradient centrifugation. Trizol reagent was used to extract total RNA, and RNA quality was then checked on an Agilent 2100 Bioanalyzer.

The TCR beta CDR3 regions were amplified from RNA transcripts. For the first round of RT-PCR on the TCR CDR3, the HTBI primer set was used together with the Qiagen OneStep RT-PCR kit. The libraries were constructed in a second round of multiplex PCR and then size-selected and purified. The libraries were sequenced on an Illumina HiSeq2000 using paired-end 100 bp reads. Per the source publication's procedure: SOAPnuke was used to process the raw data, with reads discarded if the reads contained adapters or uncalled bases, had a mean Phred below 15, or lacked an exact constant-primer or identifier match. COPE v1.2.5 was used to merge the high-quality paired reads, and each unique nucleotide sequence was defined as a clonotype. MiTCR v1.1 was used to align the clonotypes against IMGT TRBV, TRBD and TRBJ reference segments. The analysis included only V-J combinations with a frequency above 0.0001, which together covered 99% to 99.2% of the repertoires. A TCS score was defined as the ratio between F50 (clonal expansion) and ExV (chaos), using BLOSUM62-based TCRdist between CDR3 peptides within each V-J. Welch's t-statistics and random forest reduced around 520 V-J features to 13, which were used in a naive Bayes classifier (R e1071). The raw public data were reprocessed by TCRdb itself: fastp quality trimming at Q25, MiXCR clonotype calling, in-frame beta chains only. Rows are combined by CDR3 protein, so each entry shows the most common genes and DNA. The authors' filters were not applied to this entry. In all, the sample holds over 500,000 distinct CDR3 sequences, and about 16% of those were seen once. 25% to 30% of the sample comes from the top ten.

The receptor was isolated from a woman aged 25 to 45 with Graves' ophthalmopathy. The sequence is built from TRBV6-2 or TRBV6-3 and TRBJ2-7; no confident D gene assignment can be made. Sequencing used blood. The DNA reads TGTGCCAGCAGCCCTTACCTGGGTCTAGGGAACGAGCAGTACTTC. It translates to CASSPYLGLGNEQYF.